This T cell receptor (beta chain) was sequenced in a study of cytomegalovirus exposure and HLA in healthy donors. Study at large: In a later analysis, the roughly 120 validation repertoires were reported to have used the same platform as the roughly 610 first-cohort repertoires.

J lost 7 bases, V lost 3 bases, and 9 bases had no gene match. CDR1 and CDR2 (germline): KGHSH, LQKENI. The CDR3 is made up of 18 amino acids. In this sample, this clone turned up once. Its antigen remains unidentified. General study results and limits: Reports credit the classifier with highly specific, highly sensitive diagnosis of cytomegalovirus status. Generally TCR sequences proved uncommon, though certain public TCRs appeared in numerous donors.

Sequencing was performed with immunoSEQ multiplex PCR; in TCRdb, only in-frame clones are kept and a portion is missing. This table holds 95,000 to 150,000 clones, 85% to 90% found once. What was sequenced was PBMCs. The sequence was obtained from a woman in her twenties or thirties in good health and CMV-seronegative. The V gene is TRBV18, the J gene TRBJ2-1; 16 bases line up with TRBD2. CDR3 sequence reads: CASSPGLAGGTFINEQFF. The CDR3 DNA reads TGTGCCAGCTCACCGGGACTAGCGGGGGGGACTTTTATTAATGAGCAGTTCTTC.